These 32 T cell receptor beta chains originate from one sample sequenced in a study of CD8 T cells in ankylosing spondylitis. Points from the study as a whole: Typical of ankylosing spondylitis blood, it appeared, was a TCR beta motif of several highly homologous variants.

In TCRdb, the 5' RACE reads were re-called with MiXCR into one record per CDR3 protein. The sample carries 750,000 to 850,000 distinct CDR3 sequences, approximately 12% recorded once. The antigens for these receptors are not known. The sample consisted of blood, either unsorted or a sorted T cell fraction (not recorded which). The source of these receptors is a male donor with ankylosing spondylitis.

This rearrangement joins TRBV20-1 to TRBJ1-2, with D uncertain. This CDR3 region has 14 residues. Germline V CDR1 and CDR2: DFQATT, SNEGSKA (reference sequence). Trimming removed 5 bases at V and 3 bases at J, with 16 bases between. CDR3 sequence reads: CSAGPSLGYYGYTF. CDR3 nucleotide sequence: TGCAGTGCTGGACCGAGTTTGGGATACTATGGCTACACCTTC.

V usage is TRBV20-1 and J usage is TRBJ1-4; no firm D call. The germline V and J ends were trimmed by 2 bases and 8 bases, with 12 bases remaining between them. The germline CDR1 and CDR2 sequences are DFQATT and SNEGSKA (reference sequence). The CDR3 contains 13 residues. The CDR3 is CSARRAIGEKLFF. CDR3 DNA: TGCAGTGCTAGAAGAGCGATCGGGGAAAAACTGTTTTTT.

This clonotype was detected many times. The CDR3 coding sequence is TGCGCCAGCAGCCAAGAAATCGGGGAGCAGTACTACGAGCAGTACTTC. Its protein product is CASSQEIGEQYYEQYF. V is TRBV4-3 and J is TRBJ2-7; D possibly corresponds to TRBD2 (5 bases). The V and J ends lost 0 bases and 3 bases respectively, with 15 bases between them. Per the germline V gene, CDR1 is LGHNA and CDR2 is YSLEER. There are 16 residues in the CDR3.

The sample holds a few counts of this clonotype. J is TRBJ1-1 and V is TRBV3-1; D is ambiguous. CDR1 LGHDT and CDR2 YNNKEL come from the germline V gene (reference sequence). Deletions cut 4 bases from V and 5 bases from J, with 17 bases between. There are 15 residues in the CDR3. For the CDR3, the DNA is TGTGCCAGCAGCCTAAGCCCCCTCGCGGGGACTGAAGCTTTCTTT. Protein: CASSLSPLAGTEAFF.

Ten or more counts support this clonotype. V and J are TRBV10-3 and TRBJ2-1; the D is unclear. Germline CDR1 ENHRY, CDR2 SYGVKD. V was shortened by 2 bases and J by 0 bases, with 5 bases between the two germline ends. The CDR3 consists of 14 residues. The CDR3 DNA sequence: TGTGCCATCAGTGAGCAGAGCTCCTACAATGAGCAGTTCTTC. Translating gives CAISEQSSYNEQFF.

This clonotype was counted only a few times. V usage is TRBV20-1 and J usage is TRBJ1-2; D is ambiguous. The germline gives CDR1 DFQATT, CDR2 SNEGSKA (reference sequence). The V gene lost 5 bases and the J gene lost 13 bases, with 20 bases spanning the gap. This CDR3 is 12 amino acids long. CDR3 DNA sequence: TGCAGTGCTCAAGTTCGTAAGGACCCGTCCACCTTC. This encodes CSAQVRKDPSTF.

The rearrangement uses TRBV9 and TRBJ2-2; possibly TRBD2 for D (5 bases). The CDR3 covers 16 residues. V shed 0 bases and J shed 0 bases, with 9 bases lying between them. The germline gives CDR1 SGDLS, CDR2 YYNGEE. CDR3 DNA: TGTGCCAGCAGCGTAGCGGGCGGGTCGAACACCGGGGAGCTGTTTTTT. Protein sequence: CASSVAGGSNTGELFF.

This clonotype has just a few counts. V gene TRBV30 combines with J gene TRBJ2-3; perhaps TRBD2 as D (5 bases). Germline V gene lookup returns CDR1 GTSNPN and CDR2 SVGIG (reference sequence). V was cut by 0 bases and J by 3 bases, with 7 bases left in between. This CDR3 is 13 amino acids long. The CDR3 bases are TGTGCCTGGAGTGTACGAGGGACAGATACGCAGTATTTT. Its protein is CAWSVRGTDTQYF.

This clonotype was counted a few times. V usage is TRBV11-2 and J usage is TRBJ2-1; D is unresolved. The CDR3 spans 16 residues. V lost 2 bases to trimming and J lost 6 bases, with 17 bases between them. CDR1 and CDR2 (germline): SGHAT, FQNNGV. CDR3 in amino acids: CASSLRFGSGSNEQFF. DNA for the CDR3: TGTGCCAGCAGCTTAAGGTTCGGGTCGGGTTCCAATGAGCAGTTCTTC.

On this clonotype itself: A much larger clone sits a single nucleotide away, making a read error possible. The genes are TRBV7-2 and TRBJ1-1; TRBD1 might be the D (5 bases). The germline V gene has CDR1 SGHTA and CDR2 FQGNSA. CDR3 length: 14 amino acids. CDR3: CANSRQSMNTEAFF. The CDR3 DNA reads as TGTGCCAACAGCAGACAGTCTATGAACACTGAAGCTTTCTTT. The whole variable domain, remainder taken from reference TRBV7-2 and TRBJ1-1, is GAGVSQSPSNKVTEKGKDVELRCDPISGHTALYWYRQSLGQGLEFLIYFQGNSAPDKSGLPSDRFSAERTGGSVSTLTIQRTQQEDSAVYLCANSRQSMNTEAFFGQGTRLTVV.

This sequence joins TRBV7-9 and TRBJ1-5; unclear D gene. V dropped 1 base and J dropped 2 bases, with 9 bases sitting between them. Per the germline V gene, CDR1 is SEHNR and CDR2 is FQNEAQ (reference sequence). The CDR3 spans 15 residues. Here the CDR3 reads CASSLGVGRNQPQHF. The CDR3 nucleotides are TGTGCCAGCAGCTTAGGAGTAGGACGCAATCAGCCCCAGCATTTT.

A note on this clonotype: Being one base from a much bigger clone, this may be a read error. CDR3 region: CAISATLGDGYTF. The CDR3, as DNA: TGTGCCATCAGTGCCACGCTTGGGGACGGCTACACCTTC. The rearrangement uses TRBV10-3 and TRBJ1-2, with D perhaps matching TRBD1 (5 bases). Per the germline V gene, CDR1 is ENHRY and CDR2 is SYGVKD. The V end lost 4 bases, the J end lost 8 bases, and 14 bases lay between the germline ends. The CDR3 runs 13 residues.

This clonotype was recorded a few times. This rearrangement joins TRBV7-2 to TRBJ2-1; 11 bases map to TRBD2. With V trimmed by 7 bases and J by 8 bases, 7 bases remained unmatched. The CDR3 length is 14 residues. Germline CDR1 and CDR2: SGHTA and FQGNSA. The DNA of the CDR3 is TGTGCCAGCATCGCTAGCGGGAGGATATATGAGCAGTTCTTC. Translation: CASIASGRIYEQFF.

This chain uses TRBV10-3 with TRBJ1-2; possible D gene TRBD1, 5 bases. V shed 11 bases and J shed 4 bases, with 23 bases lying between them. The CDR3 is made up of 15 amino acids. Germline V gene lookup returns CDR1 ENHRY and CDR2 SYGVKD. CDR3 bases: TGTGCCGCCCGGGGGTCCGTTCAAAACAGCTATGGCTACACCTTC. Amino acid sequence: CAARGSVQNSYGYTF.

This clonotype was observed a few times. The chain combines TRBV11-3 with TRBJ1-1, with TRBD1 matching over 7 bases. The CDR3 covers 15 residues. J gave up 0 bases and V 5 bases, and 6 bases lay outside the gene matches. Germline V gives CDR1 SGHNT, CDR2 YENEEA. CDR3 protein: CASSRTGHMNTEAFF. CDR3 DNA: TGTGCCAGCAGCAGGACAGGTCACATGAACACTGAAGCTTTCTTT. Variable domain in full (rest from reference TRBV11-3 and TRBJ1-1): EAGVVQSPRYKIIEKKQPVAFWCNPISGHNTLYWYLQNLGQGPELLIRYENEEAVDDSQLPKDRFSAERLKGVDSTLKIQPAELGDSAVYLCASSRTGHMNTEAFFGQGTRLTVV.

This clonotype has ten or more counts. V is TRBV12-3 or TRBV12-4 and J is TRBJ1-2; no reliable D call. The CDR3 spans 16 residues. Deletions cut 2 bases from V and 4 bases from J, with 17 bases between. The CDR3 sequence is CASSLMARRTGYGYTF. The CDR3 coding sequence is TGTGCCAGCAGTTTAATGGCCAGGCGAACGGGCTATGGCTACACCTTC.

This clonotype was observed many times. The J gene is TRBJ2-1, the V gene TRBV7-2; the D is unclear. Germline V CDR1 and CDR2: SGHTA, FQGNSA. Trimming took off 4 bases at V and 2 bases at J, with 9 bases between the two ends. CDR3 length: 14 amino acids. CDR3 sequence (DNA): TGTGCCAGCAGCTCCAGTTGGCCCTACAATGAGCAGTTCTTC. Amino acid sequence: CASSSSWPYNEQFF.

Note on this clonotype: One end of the junction varies from germline; a read error may be responsible. This chain links TRBV7-7 with TRBJ2-1, with TRBD2 matching over 11 bases. Germline V lookup: CDR1 SSHAT, CDR2 FNYEAQ (reference sequence). The CDR3 spans 16 residues. CDR3 coding DNA: TGTGCTAGCAGCCCCCCGGGACTAGCGGAGGTCAATGAGCAGTTCTTC. Protein product: CASSPPGLAEVNEQFF.

This clonotype has a handful of counts. This chain links TRBV12-3 or TRBV12-4 with TRBJ1-1; D ambiguous. The CDR3 consists of 14 residues. Trimming cost V 6 bases and J 4 bases, with 15 bases left between them. The CDR3 region is CASSPPPASTEAFF. The DNA of the CDR3 is TGTGCCAGCAGCCCTCCTCCGGCTAGCACTGAAGCTTTCTTT.

This clonotype has a handful of counts. The rearrangement joins TRBV4-1 to TRBJ2-3; 7 nucleotides line up with TRBD2. Trimming cost V 2 bases and J 1 base; bases outside gene matches: 9. The CDR3 spans 17 residues. The germline gives CDR1 MGHRA, CDR2 YSYEKL. CDR3 residues: CASSQRGGAGGTDTQYF. CDR3 sequence (DNA): TGCGCCAGCAGCCAAAGAGGTGGTGCGGGGGGCACAGATACGCAGTATTTT.

Only a few counts were recorded for this clonotype. V usage is TRBV7-2 and J usage is TRBJ2-5; TRBD1 aligns across 9 bases. Unmatched junction bases numbered 6, after V lost 5 bases and J lost 5 bases. CDR3 length: 14 amino acids. The germline gives CDR1 SGHTA, CDR2 FQGNSA. CDR3 DNA sequence: TGTGCCAGCAGCCTGGACAGGGGTGCGGAGACCCAGTACTTC. Translated, it gives CASSLDRGAETQYF.

This clonotype was observed a handful of times. This chain links TRBV20-1 with TRBJ1-1; D is ambiguous. The CDR3 runs to 13 residues. Trimming shortened V by 0 bases and J by 1 base, and 6 bases separated the two germline ends. Germline V gene sequence: CDR1 DFQATT, CDR2 SNEGSKA (reference sequence). CDR3 in DNA: TGCAGTGCTAGAGATCGTTGGAACACTGAAGCTTTCTTT. It translates to CSARDRWNTEAFF.

The V gene is TRBV6-4, the J gene TRBJ2-2; tentatively, D is TRBD1 (5 bases). The CDR3 contains 14 residues. The ends were cut back, 0 bases at V and 6 bases at J, with 8 bases in the middle. Germline assignment: CDR1 MRHNA and CDR2 SNTAGT. As DNA, the CDR3 is TGTGCCAGCAGTGACTCAAGGGGCTCCGGGGAGCTGTTTTTT. It translates to CASSDSRGSGELFF.

The chain uses TRBV12-3 or TRBV12-4 and TRBJ2-6, with D possibly matching TRBD2 (5 bases). The CDR3 length is 14 residues. Trimming took off 6 bases at V and 4 bases at J, with 10 bases between the two ends. The chain's CDR3 is CASSPRVGANVLTF. The CDR3 DNA reads as TGTGCCAGCAGCCCGAGGGTCGGGGCCAACGTCCTGACTTTC.

The chain employs TRBV7-9 and TRBJ2-7; 7 bases line up with TRBD1. Germline V gene sequence: CDR1 SEHNR, CDR2 FQNEAQ (reference sequence). Trimming took 2 bases from V and 5 from J; bases not matched to a gene: 9. This CDR3 comprises 15 residues. The CDR3 coding sequence is TGTGCCAGCAGCTTACCACAGGGGAATAAGCACGAGCAGTACTTC. Translating it yields CASSLPQGNKHEQYF.

In this sample, this clonotype turned up a few times. V usage is TRBV28 and J usage is TRBJ1-1; D is possibly TRBD1 (5 bases). Germline V gene sequence: CDR1 MDHEN, CDR2 SYDVKM. The CDR3 totals 14 residues. Trimming took off 10 bases at V and 4 bases at J, with 19 bases between the two ends. CDR3 nucleotide sequence: TGTGCCATCGGCCGGGGGTTCTCGAGCACTGAAGCTTTCTTT. The encoded protein is CAIGRGFSSTEAFF.

This clonotype was seen repeatedly, ten times or more. This chain joins TRBV12-3 or TRBV12-4 and TRBJ2-7, with 8 bases aligning to TRBD2. Trimming removed 1 base from V and 7 bases from J; junction bases left unmatched: 9. CDR3 length: 15 amino acids. CDR3 residues: CASSLGRGARWEQYF. CDR3 DNA: TGTGCCAGCAGTTTAGGGCGGGGGGCTCGTTGGGAGCAGTACTTC.

This clonotype was detected only a few times. The gene calls are TRBV6-1 and TRBJ2-5, with 9 bases lining up with TRBD1. This CDR3 is 14 amino acids long. V trimming: 6 bases; J trimming: 1 base; junction bases outside the gene matches: 3. CDR1 is MNHNS, CDR2 SASEGT, per germline. This CDR3 reads CASRNRGLQETQYF. The CDR3 DNA reads as TGTGCCAGCAGAAACAGGGGGCTCCAAGAGACCCAGTACTTC.

The chain couples TRBV3-1 to TRBJ2-7, with 7 positions matching TRBD2. Germline V gives CDR1 LGHDT, CDR2 YNNKEL (reference sequence). Losses at the gene ends were 0 bases for V and 6 bases for J; bases not matched to a gene: 8. The CDR3 loop spans 15 amino acids. The CDR3 reads CASSQDRAGGTEQYF. As DNA, the CDR3 is TGTGCCAGCAGCCAAGATCGGGCCGGGGGGACCGAGCAGTACTTC.

This clonotype was seen at least ten times. The chain recombines TRBV12-3 or TRBV12-4 with TRBJ1-2; 7 positions agree with TRBD1. V lost 1 base to trimming and J lost 8 bases; unmatched junction nucleotides: 4. The CDR3 is 13 residues long. Written as DNA, the CDR3 is TGTGCCAGCAGTTTAGAGGGACAGAGGGGCTACACCTTC. Its translation is CASSLEGQRGYTF.

The rearrangement joins TRBV20-1 to TRBJ2-5; 8 bases agree with TRBD1. Looked up from germline, CDR1 is DFQATT and CDR2 is SNEGSKA (reference sequence). The CDR3 consists of 14 residues. After removal of 7 bases from V and 4 bases from J, the junction contained 11 bases not matched to a gene. CDR3: CSGRGLPGRETQYF. In nucleotides, the CDR3 is TGCAGTGGCAGGGGGCTTCCTGGCCGAGAGACCCAGTACTTC.

This clonotype has only a few counts. The rearrangement links TRBV4-1 to TRBJ2-3; D call uncertain. The ends were cut back, 0 bases at V and 3 bases at J, with 13 bases in the middle. This CDR3 region has 16 residues. Germline CDR1 is MGHRA and CDR2 is YSYEKL. CDR3 residues: CASSQDGLGVTDTQYF. The CDR3 DNA reads as TGCGCCAGCAGCCAAGACGGCCTTGGGGTAACAGATACGCAGTATTTT.